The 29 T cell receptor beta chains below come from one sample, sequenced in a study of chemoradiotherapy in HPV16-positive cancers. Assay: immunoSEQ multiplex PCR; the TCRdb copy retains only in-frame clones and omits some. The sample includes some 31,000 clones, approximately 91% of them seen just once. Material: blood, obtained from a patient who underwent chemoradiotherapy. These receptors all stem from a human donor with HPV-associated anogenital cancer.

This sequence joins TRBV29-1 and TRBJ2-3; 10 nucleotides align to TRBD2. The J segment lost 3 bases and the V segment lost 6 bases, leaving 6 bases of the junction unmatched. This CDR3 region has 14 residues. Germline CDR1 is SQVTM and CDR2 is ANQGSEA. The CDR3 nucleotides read TGCAGCGTCGGGACACTAGCGGGGACAGATACGCAGTATTTT. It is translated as CSVGTLAGTDTQYF.

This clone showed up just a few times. CDR3 residues: CASSLAKDRYYEQYF. CDR3 coding DNA: TGTGCCAGCAGCTTAGCCAAGGACAGGTACTACGAGCAGTACTTC. The chain is built from TRBV7-6 and TRBJ2-7, with 7 bases identical to TRBD1. Germline V gene data show CDR1 as SGHVS and CDR2 as FNYEAQ. Losses at the gene ends were 0 bases for V and 3 bases for J; bases not matched to a gene: 5. This CDR3 contains 15 residues.

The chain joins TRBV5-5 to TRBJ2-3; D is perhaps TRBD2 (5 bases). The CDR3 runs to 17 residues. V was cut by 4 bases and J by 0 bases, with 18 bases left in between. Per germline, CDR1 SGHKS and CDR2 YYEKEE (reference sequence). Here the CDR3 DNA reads TGTGCCAGCAGCCAAGATTTATGGGGAGAGAGCACAGATACGCAGTATTTT. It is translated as CASSQDLWGESTDTQYF.

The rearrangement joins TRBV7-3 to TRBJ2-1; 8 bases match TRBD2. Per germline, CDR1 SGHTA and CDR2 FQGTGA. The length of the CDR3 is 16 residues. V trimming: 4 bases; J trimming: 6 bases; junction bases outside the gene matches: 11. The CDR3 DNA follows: TGTGCCAGCAGCTCATCCACTAGCGGACGACGCAATGAGCAGTTCTTC. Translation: CASSSSTSGRRNEQFF. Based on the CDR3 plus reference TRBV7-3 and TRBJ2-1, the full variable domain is GAGVSQTPSNKVTEKGKYVELRCDPISGHTALYWYRQSLGQGPEFLIYFQGTGAADDSGLPNDRFFAVRPEGSVSTLKIQRTERGDSAVYLCASSSSTSGRRNEQFFGPGTRLTVL.

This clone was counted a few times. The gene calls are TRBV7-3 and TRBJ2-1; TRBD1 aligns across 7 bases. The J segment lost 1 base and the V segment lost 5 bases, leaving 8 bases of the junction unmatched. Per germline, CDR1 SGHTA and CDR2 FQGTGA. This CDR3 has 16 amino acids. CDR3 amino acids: CASSNRDSGSYNEQFF. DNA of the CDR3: TGTGCCAGCAGCAACAGGGACAGCGGATCCTACAATGAGCAGTTCTTC.

CDR3 nucleotides: TGTGCCAGCAGCGTAACAGGGGTCTTCAGTGGCTACACCTTC. Translated: CASSVTGVFSGYTF. This chain connects TRBV27 to TRBJ1-2; 7 positions agree with TRBD1. CDR1 MNHEY and CDR2 SMNVEV come from the germline V gene (reference sequence). Germline trimming cut 6 bases from V and 7 bases from J; bases unmatched to any gene: 11. This CDR3 has 14 residues.

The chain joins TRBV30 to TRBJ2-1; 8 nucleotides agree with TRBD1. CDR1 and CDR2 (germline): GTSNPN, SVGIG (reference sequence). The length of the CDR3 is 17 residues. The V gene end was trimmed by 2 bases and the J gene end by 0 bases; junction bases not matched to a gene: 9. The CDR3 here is CAWSHQQGDSSYNEQFF. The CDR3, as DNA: TGTGCCTGGAGTCACCAACAGGGGGACAGCTCCTACAATGAGCAGTTCTTC.

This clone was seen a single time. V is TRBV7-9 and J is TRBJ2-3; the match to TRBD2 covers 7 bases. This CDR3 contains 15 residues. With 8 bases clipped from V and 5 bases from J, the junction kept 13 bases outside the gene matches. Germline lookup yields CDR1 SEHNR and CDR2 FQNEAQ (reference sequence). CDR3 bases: TGTGCCAGCTCACCTAAGAGGGAGGGTGGAGATACGCAGTATTTT. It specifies CASSPKREGGDTQYF.

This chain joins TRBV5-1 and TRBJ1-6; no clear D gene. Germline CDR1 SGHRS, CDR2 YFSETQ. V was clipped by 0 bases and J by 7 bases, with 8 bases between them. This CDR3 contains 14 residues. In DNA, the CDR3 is TGCGCCAGCAGCTTGGGGGTTCGGAATTCACCCCTCCACTTT. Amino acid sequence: CASSLGVRNSPLHF. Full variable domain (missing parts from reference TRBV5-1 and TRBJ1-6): KAGVTQTPRYLIKTRGQQVTLSCSPISGHRSVSWYQQTPGQGLQFLFEYFSETQRNKGNFPGRFSGRQFSNSRSEMNVSTLELGDSALYLCASSLGVRNSPLHFGNGTRLTVT.

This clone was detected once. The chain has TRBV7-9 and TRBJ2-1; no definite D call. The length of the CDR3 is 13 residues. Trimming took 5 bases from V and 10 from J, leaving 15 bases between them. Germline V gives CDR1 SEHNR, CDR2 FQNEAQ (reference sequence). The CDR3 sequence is CASSPTISPEQFF. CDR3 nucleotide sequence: TGTGCCAGCAGCCCAACTATTAGCCCCGAGCAGTTCTTC.

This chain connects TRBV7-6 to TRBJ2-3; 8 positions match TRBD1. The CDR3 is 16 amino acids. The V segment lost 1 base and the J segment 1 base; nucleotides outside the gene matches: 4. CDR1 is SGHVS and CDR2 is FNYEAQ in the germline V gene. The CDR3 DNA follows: TGTGCCAGCAGCTTAGGTCCGGGACAGGGCACAGATACGCAGTATTTT. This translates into CASSLGPGQGTDTQYF.

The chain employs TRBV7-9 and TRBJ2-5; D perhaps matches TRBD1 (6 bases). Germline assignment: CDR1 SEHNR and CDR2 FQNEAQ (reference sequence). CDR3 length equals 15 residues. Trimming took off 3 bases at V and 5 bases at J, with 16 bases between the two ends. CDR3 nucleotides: TGTGCCAGCAGCTTCCTAAATAACCAGGGGGAGACCCAGTACTTC. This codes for CASSFLNNQGETQYF.

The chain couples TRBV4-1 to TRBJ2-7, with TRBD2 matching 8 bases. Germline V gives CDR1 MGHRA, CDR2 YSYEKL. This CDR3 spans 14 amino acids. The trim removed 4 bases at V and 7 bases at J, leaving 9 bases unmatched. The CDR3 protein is CASSLGLAHREQYF. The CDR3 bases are TGCGCCAGCAGCCTTGGACTAGCCCATAGGGAGCAGTACTTC.

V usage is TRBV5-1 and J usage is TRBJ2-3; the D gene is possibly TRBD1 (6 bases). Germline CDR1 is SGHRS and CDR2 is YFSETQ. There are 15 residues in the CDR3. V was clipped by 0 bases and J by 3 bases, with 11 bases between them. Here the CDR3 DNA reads TGCGCCAGCAGCTTGGCGGCAGGGGAGACAGATACGCAGTATTTT. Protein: CASSLAAGETDTQYF. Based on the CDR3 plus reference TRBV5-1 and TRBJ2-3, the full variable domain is KAGVTQTPRYLIKTRGQQVTLSCSPISGHRSVSWYQQTPGQGLQFLFEYFSETQRNKGNFPGRFSGRQFSNSRSEMNVSTLELGDSALYLCASSLAAGETDTQYFGPGTRLTVL.

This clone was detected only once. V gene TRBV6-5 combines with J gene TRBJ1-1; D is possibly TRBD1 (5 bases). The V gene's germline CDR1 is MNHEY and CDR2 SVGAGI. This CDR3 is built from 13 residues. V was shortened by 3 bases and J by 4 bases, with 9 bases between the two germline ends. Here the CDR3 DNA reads TGTGCCAGCAGTTATGGGGGGATCACTGAAGCTTTCTTT. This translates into CASSYGGITEAFF.

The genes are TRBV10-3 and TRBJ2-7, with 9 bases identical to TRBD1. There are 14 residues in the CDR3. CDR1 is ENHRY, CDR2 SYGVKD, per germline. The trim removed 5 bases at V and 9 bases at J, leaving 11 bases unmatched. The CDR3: CAISPGQGTRGQYF. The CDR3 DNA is TGTGCCATCAGTCCGGGACAGGGAACCCGCGGGCAGTACTTC.

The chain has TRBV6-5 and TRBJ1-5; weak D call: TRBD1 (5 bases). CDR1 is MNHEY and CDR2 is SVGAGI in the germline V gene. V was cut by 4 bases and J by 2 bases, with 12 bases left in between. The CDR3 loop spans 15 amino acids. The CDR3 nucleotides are TGTGCCAGCAGTTTCGGGTGGGGGGGCAATCAGCCCCAGCATTTT. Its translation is CASSFGWGGNQPQHF.

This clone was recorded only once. CDR3 region: CASRQGNTIYF. The CDR3 bases are TGTGCCAGCAGACAGGGAAACACCATATATTTT. J is TRBJ1-3 and V is TRBV6-1; no reliable D call. V was shortened by 6 bases and J by 4 bases, with 4 bases between the two germline ends. CDR1 is MNHNS, CDR2 SASEGT, per germline. The CDR3 runs 11 residues.

Written as DNA, the CDR3 is TGTGCCAGCAGCGAAGGGTATGGCTACACCTTC. Translated, it gives CASSEGYGYTF. The chain recombines TRBV9 with TRBJ1-2; the D is unclear. The CDR3 spans 11 residues. Trimming removed 3 bases from V and 5 bases from J, with 5 bases in between. Germline lookup yields CDR1 SGDLS and CDR2 YYNGEE.

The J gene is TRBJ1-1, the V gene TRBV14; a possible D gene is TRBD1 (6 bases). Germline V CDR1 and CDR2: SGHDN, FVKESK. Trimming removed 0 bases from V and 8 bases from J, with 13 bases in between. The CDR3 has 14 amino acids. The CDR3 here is CASSQESGGSEAFF. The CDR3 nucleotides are TGTGCCAGCAGCCAAGAATCGGGGGGCTCAGAAGCTTTCTTT.

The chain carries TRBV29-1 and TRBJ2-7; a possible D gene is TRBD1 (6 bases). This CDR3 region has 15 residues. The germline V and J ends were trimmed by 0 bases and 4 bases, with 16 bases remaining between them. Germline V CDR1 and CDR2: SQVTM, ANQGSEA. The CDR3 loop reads CSVEDRGSGAYEQYF. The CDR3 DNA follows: TGCAGCGTTGAAGATCGAGGGTCAGGGGCTTACGAGCAGTACTTC.

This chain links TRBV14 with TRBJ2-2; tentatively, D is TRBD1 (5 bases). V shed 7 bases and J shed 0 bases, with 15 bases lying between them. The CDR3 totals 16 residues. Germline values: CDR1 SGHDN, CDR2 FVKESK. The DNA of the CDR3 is TGTGCCAGCACCCCACAGGCCCTCACGAACACCGGGGAGCTGTTTTTT. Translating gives CASTPQALTNTGELFF.

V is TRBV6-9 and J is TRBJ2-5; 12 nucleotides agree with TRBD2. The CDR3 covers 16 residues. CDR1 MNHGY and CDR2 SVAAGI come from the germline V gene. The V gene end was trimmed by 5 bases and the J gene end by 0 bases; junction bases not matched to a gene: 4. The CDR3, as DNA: TGTGCCAGCAGTCCAAGGACTAGCGGGGACCAAGAGACCCAGTACTTC. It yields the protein CASSPRTSGDQETQYF.

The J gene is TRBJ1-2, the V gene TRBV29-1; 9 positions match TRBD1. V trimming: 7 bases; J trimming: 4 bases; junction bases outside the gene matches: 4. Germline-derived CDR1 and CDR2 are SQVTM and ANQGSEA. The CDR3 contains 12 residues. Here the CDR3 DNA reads TGCAGCGGGGGACAGGGTGTCTATGGCTACACCTTC. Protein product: CSGGQGVYGYTF.

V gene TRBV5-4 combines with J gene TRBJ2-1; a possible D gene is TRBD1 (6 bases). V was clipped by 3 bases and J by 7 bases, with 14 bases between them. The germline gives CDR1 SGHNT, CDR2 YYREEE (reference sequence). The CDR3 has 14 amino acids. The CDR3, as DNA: TGTGCCAGCAGCTACGTGGGACATATTAATGAGCAGTTCTTC. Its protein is CASSYVGHINEQFF.

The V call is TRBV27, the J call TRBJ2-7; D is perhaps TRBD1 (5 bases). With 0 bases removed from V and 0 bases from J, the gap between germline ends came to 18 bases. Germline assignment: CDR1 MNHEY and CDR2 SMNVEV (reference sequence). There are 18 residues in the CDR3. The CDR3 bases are TGTGCCAGCAGTTTATCACGACAGTCCTACGAGAACTCCTACGAGCAGTACTTC. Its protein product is CASSLSRQSYENSYEQYF.

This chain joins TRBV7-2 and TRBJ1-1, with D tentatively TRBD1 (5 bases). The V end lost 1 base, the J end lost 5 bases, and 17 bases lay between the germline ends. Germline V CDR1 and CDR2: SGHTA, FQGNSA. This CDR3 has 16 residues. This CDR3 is CASSLGDPRTRTEAFF. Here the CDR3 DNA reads TGTGCCAGCAGCTTAGGGGACCCTCGAACGAGGACTGAAGCTTTCTTT.

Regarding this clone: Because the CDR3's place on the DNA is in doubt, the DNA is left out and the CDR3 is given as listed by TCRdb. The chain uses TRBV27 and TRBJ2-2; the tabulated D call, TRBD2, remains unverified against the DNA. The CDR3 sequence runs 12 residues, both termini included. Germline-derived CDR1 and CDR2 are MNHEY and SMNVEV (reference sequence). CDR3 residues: CASSFGAGELFF.

CDR3 residues: CASSLGGLQEEKLFF. The CDR3 DNA follows: TGCGCCAGCAGCTTGGGGGGCCTTCAGGAAGAAAAACTGTTTTTT. V gene TRBV5-1 combines with J gene TRBJ1-4, with D possibly TRBD1 on 5 matching bases. Trimming cost V 0 bases and J 8 bases, with 14 bases left between them. Per the germline V gene, CDR1 is SGHRS and CDR2 is YFSETQ. There are 15 residues in the CDR3. Based on the CDR3 plus reference TRBV5-1 and TRBJ1-4, the full variable domain is KAGVTQTPRYLIKTRGQQVTLSCSPISGHRSVSWYQQTPGQGLQFLFEYFSETQRNKGNFPGRFSGRQFSNSRSEMNVSTLELGDSALYLCASSLGGLQEEKLFFGSGTQLSVL.